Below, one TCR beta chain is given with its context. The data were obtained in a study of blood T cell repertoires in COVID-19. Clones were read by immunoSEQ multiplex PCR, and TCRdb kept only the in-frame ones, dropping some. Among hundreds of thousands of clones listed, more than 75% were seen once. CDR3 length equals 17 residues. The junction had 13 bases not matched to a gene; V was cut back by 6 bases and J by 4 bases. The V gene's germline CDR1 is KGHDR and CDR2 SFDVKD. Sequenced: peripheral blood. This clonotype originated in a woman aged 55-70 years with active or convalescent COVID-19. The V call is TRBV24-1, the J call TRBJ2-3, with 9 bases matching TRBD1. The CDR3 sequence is CATSKSPGQGTSDTQYF. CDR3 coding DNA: TGTGCCACCAGTAAATCTCCGGGACAGGGTACATCAGATACGCAGTATTTT.